A selection of T cell receptor beta chains follows, all from one sample in a study of blood T cell repertoires in COVID-19. Assay used: immunoSEQ multiplex PCR; TCRdb lists only in-frame clones, some missing. The sample lists over 150,000 clones, 80% to 90% seen once, with 7.5% to 8.5% in the top ten. Sequenced: peripheral blood. All receptors come from a woman aged 55-69 years with COVID-19, enrolled during active disease. Both conserved end residues are part of each CDR3. D genes are given only for firm matches. Size values are once, few and many counts, or a class for expanded clones, and some rows have none.

-,TRBV7-9,TRBD1,TRBJ1-1,CASSPTGGTEAFF,TGTGCCAGCAGCCCGACAGGGGGAACTGAAGCTTTCTTT
-,TRBV6-6,-,TRBJ1-2,CASRTGTPTTYGYTF,TGTGCCAGCAGAACCGGGACACCCACTACCTATGGCTACACCTTC
-,TRBV28,-,TRBJ1-2,CASSSGYGYTF,TGTGCCAGCAGTTCAGGGTATGGCTACACCTTC
once,TRBV5-8,-,TRBJ2-1,CASSLRDQGYYEQFF,TGTGCCAGCAGCTTGCGAGATCAGGGGTACTATGAGCAGTTCTTC
-,TRBV11-2,-,TRBJ2-5,CASRLGKETQYF,TGTGCCAGCAGGTTGGGCAAAGAGACCCAGTACTTC
-,TRBV24-1,TRBD1,TRBJ2-1,CATSDSPGQGYNEQFF,TGTGCCACCAGTGATTCCCCGGGACAGGGCTACAATGAGCAGTTCTTC
-,TRBV11-2,TRBD2,TRBJ2-5,CASSLGSLAGGRETQYF,TGTGCCAGCAGCTTAGGGTCCTTAGCGGGGGGGCGCGAGACCCAGTACTTC
-,TRBV11-3,TRBD1,TRBJ2-1,CASSSRTGPEQFF,TGTGCCAGCAGCTCGCGGACAGGTCCCGAGCAGTTCTTC
few,TRBV4-1,-,TRBJ1-2,CASSQGRVGYTF,TGCGCCAGCAGCCAAGGTCGGGTTGGCTACACCTTC
-,TRBV19,TRBD2,TRBJ2-1,CASSMKVAGGNEQFF,TGTGCCAGTAGTATGAAGGTAGCGGGGGGCAATGAGCAGTTCTTC
-,TRBV24-1,-,TRBJ2-1,CATAGSSYNEQFF,TGTGCCACCGCGGGAAGCTCCTACAATGAGCAGTTCTTC
-,TRBV5-1,TRBD1,TRBJ2-2,CASSLLPGQGGTGELFF,TGCGCCAGCAGCTTACTACCGGGACAGGGGGGAACCGGGGAGCTGTTTTTT
-,TRBV5-1,-,TRBJ1-2,CASGDKPMGYGYTF,TGCGCCAGCGGGGACAAACCCATGGGCTATGGCTACACCTTC
once,TRBV11-3,-,TRBJ1-2,CASSPDSYYGYTF,TGTGCCAGCAGCCCGGACAGTTACTATGGCTACACCTTC
few,TRBV11-3,TRBD1,TRBJ2-3,CASSKGQGATDTQYF,TGTGCCAGCAGCAAGGGACAGGGGGCCACAGATACGCAGTATTTT
-,TRBV9,TRBD1,TRBJ1-4,CASSPHRDRGEKLFF,TGTGCCAGCAGCCCTCACCGGGACAGGGGTGAAAAACTGTTTTTT
once,TRBV5-1,TRBD1,TRBJ1-3,CASSLGTGSRSYGGNTIYF,TGCGCCAGCAGCTTGGGGACAGGGTCCAGATCCTATGGTGGAAACACCATATATTTT
-,TRBV5-1,-,TRBJ2-2,CASTPGRGRVTGELFF,TGCGCCAGCACCCCGGGTAGGGGTAGGGTCACCGGGGAGCTGTTTTTT
-,TRBV15,-,TRBJ1-4,CATSLGEVSEKLFF,TGTGCCACCAGTCTCGGGGAAGTAAGTGAAAAACTGTTTTTT
-,TRBV30,-,TRBJ1-1,CAWSVPGGRTEAFF,TGTGCCTGGAGTGTACCGGGGGGGAGGACTGAAGCTTTCTTT
once,TRBV18,TRBD2,TRBJ2-1,CASSTSGPSYNEQFF,TGTGCCAGCTCAACTAGCGGACCCTCCTACAATGAGCAGTTCTTC
-,TRBV2,TRBD1,TRBJ2-3,CARRTGRTDTQYF,TGTGCCAGACGGACAGGGAGGACAGATACGCAGTATTTT
-,TRBV12-3/TRBV12-4,-,TRBJ1-6,CASSLKAGGALHF,TGTGCCAGCAGTTTAAAGGCCGGAGGGGCCCTCCACTTT
-,TRBV12-3/TRBV12-4,TRBD1,TRBJ1-2,CASSRDRDYGYTF,TGTGCCAGCAGCCGAGACAGGGACTATGGCTACACCTTC
-,TRBV5-1,TRBD1,TRBJ2-3,CASSLVSGTGGYTQYF,TGCGCCAGCAGCTTGGTTTCCGGGACAGGGGGCTATACGCAGTATTTT
once,TRBV19,-,TRBJ1-5,CASRGAGTNQPQHF,TGTGCCTCCAGAGGGGCAGGGACAAATCAGCCCCAGCATTTT
-,TRBV29-1,-,TRBJ1-5,CSVGDNNQPQHF,TGCAGCGTTGGGGACAATAATCAGCCCCAGCATTTT
-,TRBV27,TRBD1,TRBJ2-2,CASSLQGISTGELFF,TGTGCCAGCAGTCTACAGGGGATTAGCACCGGGGAGCTGTTTTTT
-,TRBV25-1,TRBD2,TRBJ2-1,CASSRTSGRTYNEQFF,TGTGCCAGCAGTCGGACTAGCGGGAGAACCTACAATGAGCAGTTCTTC
many,TRBV9,-,TRBJ1-4,CASSAPGGRTTNEKLFF,TGTGCCAGCAGCGCCCCCGGGGGAAGAACTACTAATGAAAAACTGTTTTTT
-,TRBV5-1,TRBD2,TRBJ2-7,CASSPGLAVIHEQYF,TGCGCCAGCAGCCCGGGACTAGCCGTGATACACGAGCAGTACTTC
-,TRBV12-5,-,TRBJ1-1,CASGFRDTNTEAFF,TGTGCTAGTGGTTTCCGGGACACGAACACTGAAGCTTTCTTT
-,TRBV11-2,-,TRBJ2-5,CASSFMIGGGETQYF,TGTGCCAGCAGCTTCATGATAGGTGGCGGGGAGACCCAGTACTTC
-,TRBV19,-,TRBJ2-1,CASSAGIGEQFF,TGTGCCAGTAGCGCAGGGATAGGTGAGCAGTTCTTC
-,TRBV5-6,-,TRBJ1-2,CASSLQALRNYGYTF,TGTGCCAGCAGCTTACAGGCCTTGAGGAACTATGGCTACACCTTC
-,TRBV7-3,TRBD1,TRBJ1-2,CASSLEGPGQGYGYTF,TGTGCCAGCAGCTTAGAAGGGCCGGGACAGGGCTATGGCTACACCTTC
-,TRBV10-2,-,TRBJ1-1,CASSEGGDTEAFF,TGCGCCAGCAGTGAAGGAGGGGACACTGAAGCTTTCTTT
-,TRBV6-1,-,TRBJ2-1,CASSDIIIDEQFF,TGTGCCAGCAGTGACATCATCATTGATGAGCAGTTCTTC
-,TRBV6-1,-,TRBJ2-6,CASSEAQLSGANVLTF,TGTGCCAGCAGTGAAGCACAGCTTTCTGGGGCCAACGTCCTGACTTTC
-,TRBV18,TRBD1,TRBJ2-2,CASSLLPGQGAAAGELFF,TGTGCCAGCTCACTACTACCGGGACAGGGGGCTGCTGCCGGGGAGCTGTTTTTT
-,TRBV30,TRBD1,TRBJ1-5,CAWGDRGSQPQHF,TGTGCCTGGGGGGACAGGGGAAGTCAGCCCCAGCATTTT
-,TRBV12-3/TRBV12-4,-,TRBJ1-2,CASSFRQGDGYTF,TGTGCCAGCAGTTTTCGGCAGGGCGATGGCTACACCTTC
once,TRBV18,TRBD1,TRBJ1-4,CASSPGQGNEKLFF,TGTGCCAGCTCACCGGGACAGGGAAACGAAAAACTGTTTTTT
once,TRBV7-3,-,TRBJ2-1,CASSLAGAIYNEQFF,TGTGCCAGCAGCTTAGCAGGGGCTATCTACAATGAGCAGTTCTTC
-,TRBV5-1,-,TRBJ1-2,CASSISRDIGYTF,TGCGCCAGCAGCATTTCCCGGGACATTGGCTACACCTTC
-,TRBV15,TRBD1,TRBJ1-2,CATSREDRVVGYTF,TGTGCCACCAGCAGAGAGGACAGGGTTGTTGGCTACACCTTC
once,TRBV6-5,-,TRBJ2-1,CATSQGGGTYNEQFF,TGTGCCACCTCTCAGGGAGGGGGAACCTACAATGAGCAGTTCTTC
-,TRBV12-3/TRBV12-4,-,TRBJ2-7,CASRPTEGNEQYF,TGTGCCAGCAGGCCGACGGAGGGAAACGAGCAGTACTTC
-,TRBV2,TRBD1,TRBJ1-5,CASSNRGPTQPQHF,TGTGCCAGCAGCAACAGGGGGCCCACTCAGCCCCAGCATTTT
-,TRBV6-5,-,TRBJ1-1,CASSYWGKGAEAFF,TGTGCCAGCAGTTACTGGGGAAAGGGAGCTGAAGCTTTCTTT
once,TRBV7-8,TRBD1,TRBJ2-2,CASSTRADRVAGELFF,TGTGCCAGCAGCACCCGGGCCGACAGGGTGGCCGGGGAGCTGTTTTTT
-,TRBV9,-,TRBJ1-2,CASSSTTGFGYTF,TGTGCCAGCAGCTCTACCACAGGTTTTGGCTACACCTTC
-,TRBV30,-,TRBJ1-1,CAWNRVMNTEAFF,TGTGCCTGGAACAGGGTAATGAACACTGAAGCTTTCTTT
-,TRBV12-5,-,TRBJ1-1,CASGPGLPNTEAFF,TGTGCTAGTGGCCCCGGACTGCCGAACACTGAAGCTTTCTTT
-,TRBV21-1,-,TRBJ2-1,CASRGLAGAPYNEQFF,TGTGCCAGCAGGGGACTAGCGGGGGCCCCTTACAATGAGCAGTTCTTC